This T cell receptor beta chain was captured by sequencing in a study of T-cell reconstitution after alpha-beta-depleted transplantation in children. Points from the study as a whole: Reports say that about two months after transplant, the alpha-beta T cells came out of several hundred graft clones that had expanded. In some patients, recipient T cells and intrathymic progenitors surviving conditioning explained high day-60 diversity. T-cell numbers and diversity, one year after transplant, stemmed largely from T cells that were newly produced.

In this sample, this clonotype turned up a few times. Antigen specificity is unknown. Library preparation (for TCRbeta) was performed with unique molecular identifiers. A single record per CDR3 protein comes from TCRdb applying MiXCR to the PCR reads. This sample has 250,000 to 400,000 distinct CDR3 sequences; around 25% occur once, and the top ten carry approximately 10%. This CDR3 region has 14 residues. The germline gives CDR1 SGHTA, CDR2 FQGNSA. The germline V and J ends were trimmed by 2 bases and 5 bases, with 12 bases remaining between them. This material consisted of PBMCs, mostly from graft donor cells, taken 180 days after TCRalphabeta/CD19-depleted stem cell transplant. The J gene is TRBJ1-1, the V gene TRBV7-2, with D possibly matching TRBD1 (5 bases). This sequence was found in a male patient younger than 18 who had a stem cell transplant for acute lymphoblastic leukemia, so the T cells may come from the graft donor. In nucleotides, the CDR3 is TGTGCCAGCAGCTTACCCGGGGGAGTGACTGAAGCTTTCTTT. It is translated as CASSLPGGVTEAFF.